A single sample gave rise to the 9 T cell receptor beta chains below, sequenced in a study of cytomegalovirus exposure and HLA in healthy donors. PCR amplification relied on 60 Vbeta primers (plus 13 Jbeta primers). Sequencing used immunoSEQ multiplex PCR; TCRdb keeps in-frame clones, though not all of them. The repertoire holds about 190,000 clones, with about 80% as singletons. The sequencing sample was made of PBMCs. These TCRs come from a woman aged 50 to 60 in good health and CMV-seropositive.

This chain uses TRBV2 with TRBJ2-7; TRBD2 matches 9 bases. V shed 11 bases and J 6 bases; nucleotides not matched to a gene: 11. The CDR3 extends over 13 amino acids. Germline values: CDR1 SNHLY, CDR2 FYNNEI. The CDR3 DNA reads TGTGCCGGATCGGGACTAGCAGAGGGCGAGCAGTACTTC. Translation gives CAGSGLAEGEQYF.

In regard to this clone: This same CDR3 is encoded by further DNA sequences in the sample. This chain uses TRBV6-1 with TRBJ2-7; TRBD1 is a possible D gene (7 bases). Germline lookup yields CDR1 MNHNS and CDR2 SASEGT. Trimming took 3 bases from V and 7 from J, leaving 10 bases between them. This CDR3 has 12 amino acids. The CDR3 protein is CASSEQGGEQYF. The CDR3 DNA reads TGTGCCAGCAGTGAGCAGGGGGGAGAGCAGTACTTC.

This clone was counted once. CDR3 nucleotide sequence: TGCGCCAGCAGTGAGTCAGACACCTATGGCTACACCTTC. Protein product: CASSESDTYGYTF. V and J are TRBV10-2 and TRBJ1-2; D not resolved. CDR1 and CDR2 (germline): WSHSY, SAAADI. With 0 bases removed from V and 4 bases from J, the gap between germline ends came to 6 bases. This CDR3 region has 13 residues.

This clone appeared a few times. This chain links TRBV6-5 with TRBJ1-2, with no clear D. Germline V lookup: CDR1 MNHEY, CDR2 SVGAGI. The CDR3 is 15 residues long. Trimming took off 0 bases at V and 2 bases at J, with 10 bases between the two ends. The DNA for the CDR3 is TGTGCCAGCAGTTACTCGAGGACTGCCAACTATGGCTACACCTTC. Translation: CASSYSRTANYGYTF.

The chain carries TRBV28 and TRBJ1-1; no clear D gene. Trimming took off 3 bases at V and 0 bases at J, with 8 bases between the two ends. This CDR3 spans 14 amino acids. CDR1 and CDR2 (germline): MDHEN, SYDVKM. The CDR3 sequence is CASSFSRMNTEAFF. In DNA, the CDR3 is TGTGCCAGCAGTTTTAGCCGGATGAACACTGAAGCTTTCTTT.

This rearrangement joins TRBV2 to TRBJ2-2, with D maybe TRBD1 (6 bases). Per the germline V gene, CDR1 is SNHLY and CDR2 is FYNNEI. V gave up 6 bases and J gave up 2 bases, with 13 bases separating them. This CDR3 is built from 15 residues. In DNA, the CDR3 is TGTGCCAGCAGGGCGACAGGCTCCAACACCGGGGAGCTGTTTTTT. It codes for CASRATGSNTGELFF.

The chain carries TRBV2 and TRBJ2-5; TRBD2 might be the D (6 bases). The CDR3 covers 16 residues. Germline V gives CDR1 SNHLY, CDR2 FYNNEI. Trimming stripped 1 base from V and 5 bases from J, with 17 bases between. The CDR3 loop is CASSEGLGGARETQYF. CDR3 nucleotides: TGTGCCAGCAGTGAAGGGCTGGGCGGGGCGAGGGAGACCCAGTACTTC.

The chain uses TRBV19 and TRBJ1-4; D not resolved. This CDR3 comprises 14 residues. V was pared by 2 bases and J by 5 bases, with 9 bases between. Germline assignment: CDR1 LNHDA and CDR2 SQIVND (reference sequence). The CDR3 here is CASSIQETNEKLFF. CDR3 nucleotides: TGTGCCAGTAGTATACAGGAAACCAATGAAAAACTGTTTTTT.

This clone is a singleton in its sample. V is TRBV10-3 and J is TRBJ1-5; 7 nucleotides agree with TRBD1. Germline V gene data show CDR1 as ENHRY and CDR2 as SYGVKD. The CDR3 runs to 13 residues. Trimming removed 6 bases from V and 6 bases from J; junction bases left unmatched: 5. For the CDR3, the DNA is TGTGCCATCAGACAGGGGATCGGTCAGCCCCAGCATTTT. Translated: CAIRQGIGQPQHF.